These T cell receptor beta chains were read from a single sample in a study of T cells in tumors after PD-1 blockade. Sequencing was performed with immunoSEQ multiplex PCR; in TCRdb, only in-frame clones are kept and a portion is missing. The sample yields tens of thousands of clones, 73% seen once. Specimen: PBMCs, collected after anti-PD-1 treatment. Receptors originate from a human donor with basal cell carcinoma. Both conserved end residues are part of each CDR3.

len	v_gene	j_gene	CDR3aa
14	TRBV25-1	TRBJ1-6	CASRLDRDNSPLHF
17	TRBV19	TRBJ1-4	CASSIDPPGPRGEKLFF
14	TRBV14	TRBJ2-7	CASSRAGRSGEQYF
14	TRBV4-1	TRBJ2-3	CASSRYRGPDTQYF
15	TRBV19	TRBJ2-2	CASSPPRSTTGELFF
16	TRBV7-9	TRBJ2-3	CASSLSDGGGTDTQYF
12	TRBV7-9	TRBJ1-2	CASSWGQGQTIF
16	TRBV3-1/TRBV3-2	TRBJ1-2	CASSQERRGFSNGYTF
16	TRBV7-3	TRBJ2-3	CASSPGGRGGTDTQYF
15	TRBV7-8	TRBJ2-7	CASSLGRLAGVEQYF
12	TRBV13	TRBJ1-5	CASSLSPGAQHF
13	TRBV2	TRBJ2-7	CASSIRDIYEQYF
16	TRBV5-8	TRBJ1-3	CASSRDVQLSGNTIYF
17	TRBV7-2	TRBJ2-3	CASSFRDPTQITDTQYF
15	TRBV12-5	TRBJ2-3	CASGWGGGSTDTQYF
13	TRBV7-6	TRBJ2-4	CASSLAASGSQYF
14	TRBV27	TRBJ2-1	CASSLSAGADEQFF
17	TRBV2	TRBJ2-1	CASRSGLAGGSYNEQFF
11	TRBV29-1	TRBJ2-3	CSGTRVDTQYF
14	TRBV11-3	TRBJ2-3	CASSDGGHTDTQYF
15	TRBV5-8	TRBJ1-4	CASSITGGTNEKLFF
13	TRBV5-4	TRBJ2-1	CASSIGVDNEQFF
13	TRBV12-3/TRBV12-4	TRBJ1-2	CASSKWEDYGYTF
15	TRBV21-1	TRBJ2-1	CAAPQGSGRKDEQFF
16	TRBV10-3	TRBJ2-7	CAISGDSGRLAYEQYF
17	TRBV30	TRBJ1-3	CAWAGDTPLSGGNTIYF
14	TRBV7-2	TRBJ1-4	CASTPDSSWQKLFF
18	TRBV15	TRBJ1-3	CATSSGQGVSLKRNTIYF
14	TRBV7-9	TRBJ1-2	CASSFLGQSHGYTF